The 9 T cell receptor beta chains in this list originate from one sample, sequenced in a study of shared clonotypes between healthy human individuals. The method was immunoSEQ multiplex PCR; TCRdb's version includes in-frame clones alone and lacks a portion of them. The table shows over 400,000 clones, with 70% to 85% occurring only once. The sequenced sample was PBMCs. Every receptor here comes from a middle-aged woman in good health. Some clones in this sample may be carry-over from other donors' samples.

In its sample, this clone was seen a few times. The genes are TRBV5-4 and TRBJ2-7; TRBD1 aligns across 9 bases. Germline-derived CDR1 and CDR2 are SGHNT and YYREEE (reference sequence). The CDR3 sequence is 14 residues long. The trim removed 4 bases at V and 5 bases at J, leaving 7 bases unmatched. DNA of the CDR3: TGTGCCAGCAGCCTCCGGGACAGGGTCGACGAGCAGTACTTC. Translating it yields CASSLRDRVDEQYF.

The V and J genes are TRBV5-4 and TRBJ1-4, with D possibly matching TRBD1 (6 bases). CDR1 is SGHNT and CDR2 is YYREEE in the germline V gene (reference sequence). This CDR3 has 14 residues. The ends were cut back, 4 bases at V and 7 bases at J, with 14 bases in the middle. CDR3: CASSKDSRGEKLFF. CDR3 DNA sequence: TGTGCCAGCAGCAAGGACAGCCGAGGTGAAAAACTGTTTTTT.

This clone occurred a few times. J is TRBJ2-1 and V is TRBV11-2; the D gene is possibly TRBD1 (6 bases). The CDR3 runs to 14 residues. Germline V gene data show CDR1 as SGHAT and CDR2 as FQNNGV. V was pared by 5 bases and J by 1 base, with 9 bases between. In DNA, the CDR3 is TGTGCCAGCAGCCCACAGGGTTCCTACAATGAGCAGTTCTTC. Translation gives CASSPQGSYNEQFF.

This rearrangement joins TRBV10-3 to TRBJ2-5, with D possibly being TRBD2 (6 bases). Germline V CDR1 and CDR2: ENHRY, SYGVKD. The CDR3 extends over 15 amino acids. V lost 0 bases to trimming and J lost 0 bases, with 8 bases between them. CDR3 in amino acids: CAISESGGYQETQYF. The CDR3 DNA follows: TGTGCCATCAGTGAGTCGGGGGGATACCAAGAGACCCAGTACTTC.

With respect to this clone: This sample also contains other DNA sequences that code for the same CDR3. The chain employs TRBV9 and TRBJ2-5; 8 bases are shared with TRBD2. The germline V gene has CDR1 SGDLS and CDR2 YYNGEE. The CDR3 is 15 residues long. V dropped 4 bases and J dropped 5; count of bases not matched to a gene: 10. CDR3 sequence: CASSPSLASGETQYF. CDR3 nucleotides: TGTGCCAGCAGCCCGAGTTTGGCTAGCGGGGAGACCCAGTACTTC.

This clone has just a few counts. V usage is TRBV6-6 and J usage is TRBJ2-5; no firm D call. The germline CDR1 and CDR2 sequences are MNHNY and SVGAGI (reference sequence). Trimming cost V 7 bases and J 4 bases, with 10 bases left between them. The CDR3 totals 12 residues. CDR3 in amino acids: CASTTGPETQYF. The CDR3 nucleotides read TGTGCCAGCACCACGGGCCCAGAGACCCAGTACTTC.

This clone was counted once. The chain has TRBV2 and TRBJ2-7; 7 bases are a match to TRBD1. The CDR3 is 14 residues long. The germline V gene encodes CDR1 SNHLY and CDR2 FYNNEI. V lost 7 bases and J lost 4; bases outside the gene matches: 10. The CDR3 bases are TGTGCCAGCACTAAAGACAGGGCTTTGTACGAGCAGTACTTC. The encoded protein is CASTKDRALYEQYF.

A single count supports this clone. The chain carries TRBV7-9 and TRBJ1-6; 8 nucleotides match TRBD1. Germline lookup yields CDR1 SEHNR and CDR2 FQNEAQ (reference sequence). V lost 4 bases and J lost 12; bases outside the gene matches: 11. The CDR3 length is 15 residues. For the CDR3, the DNA is TGTGCCAGCAGCTCGACAGGGGCTCATGGTGGACCCCTCCACTTT. It specifies CASSSTGAHGGPLHF.

This clone was counted once. The genes are TRBV10-2 and TRBJ2-7; D ambiguous. Trimming removed 4 bases from V and 4 bases from J, with 5 bases in between. This CDR3 contains 11 residues. Looked up from germline, CDR1 is WSHSY and CDR2 is SAAADI. The CDR3 DNA reads TGCGCCAGCAGTGCCGGTTACGAGCAGTACTTC. It yields the protein CASSAGYEQYF.